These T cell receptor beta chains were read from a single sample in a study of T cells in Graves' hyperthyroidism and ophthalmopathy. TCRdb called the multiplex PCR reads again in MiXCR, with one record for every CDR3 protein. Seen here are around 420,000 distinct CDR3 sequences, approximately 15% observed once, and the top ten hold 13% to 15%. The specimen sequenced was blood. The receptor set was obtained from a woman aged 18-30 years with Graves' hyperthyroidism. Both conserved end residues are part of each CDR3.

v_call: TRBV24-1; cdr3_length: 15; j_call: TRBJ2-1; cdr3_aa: CATQKDSATYNEQFF
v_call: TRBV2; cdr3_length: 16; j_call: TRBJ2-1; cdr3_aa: CASSQRGLAGNNEQFF
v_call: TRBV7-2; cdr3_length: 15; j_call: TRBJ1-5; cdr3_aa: CASSKKVGSNQPQHF
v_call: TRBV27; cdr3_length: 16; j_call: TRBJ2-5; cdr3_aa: CASSPRTSAWQETQYF
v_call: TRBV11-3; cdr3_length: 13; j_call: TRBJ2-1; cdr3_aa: CASNRGGNNEQFF
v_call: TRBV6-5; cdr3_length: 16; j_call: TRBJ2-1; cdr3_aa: CASSYSLAVGLNEQFF
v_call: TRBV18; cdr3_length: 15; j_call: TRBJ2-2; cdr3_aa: CATSEAGVNTGELFF
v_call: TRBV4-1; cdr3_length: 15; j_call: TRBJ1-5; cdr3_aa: CASSGAVSGNQPQHF
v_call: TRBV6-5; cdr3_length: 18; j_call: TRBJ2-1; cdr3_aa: CASSYATSGRAPYNEQFF
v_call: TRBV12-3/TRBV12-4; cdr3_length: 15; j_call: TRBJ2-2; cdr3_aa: CASSLRGGNTGELFF
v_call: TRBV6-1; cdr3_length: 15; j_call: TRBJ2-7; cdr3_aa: CASSASTGGGYEQYF
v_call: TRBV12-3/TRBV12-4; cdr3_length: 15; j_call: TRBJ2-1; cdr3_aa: CASSSMPISYNEQFF
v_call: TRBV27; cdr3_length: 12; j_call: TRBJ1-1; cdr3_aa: CASSFVGAEAFF
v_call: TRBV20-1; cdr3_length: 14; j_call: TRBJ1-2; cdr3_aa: CSASDRRLVNGYTF
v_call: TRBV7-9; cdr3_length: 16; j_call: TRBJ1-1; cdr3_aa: CASSLGGALMNTEAFF
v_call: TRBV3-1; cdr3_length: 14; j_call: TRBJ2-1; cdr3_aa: CASSQKAGGPEQFF
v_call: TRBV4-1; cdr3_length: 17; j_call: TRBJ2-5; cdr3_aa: CASSQLNPGLYQETQYF
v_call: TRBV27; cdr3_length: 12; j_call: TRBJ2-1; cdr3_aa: CASSISGSEQFF
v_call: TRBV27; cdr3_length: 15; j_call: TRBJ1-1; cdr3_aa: CASSSMTGPNTEAFF
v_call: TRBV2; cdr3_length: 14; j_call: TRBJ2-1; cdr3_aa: CASSGTSGRNEQFF
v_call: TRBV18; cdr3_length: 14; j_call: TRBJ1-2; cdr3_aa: CASSPPVDNYGYTF
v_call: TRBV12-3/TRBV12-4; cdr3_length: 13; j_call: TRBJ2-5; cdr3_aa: CASSYQHQETQYF
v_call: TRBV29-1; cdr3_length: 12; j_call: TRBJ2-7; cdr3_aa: CSVELGAYEQYF
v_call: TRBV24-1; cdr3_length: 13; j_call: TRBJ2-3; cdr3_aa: CATSVRSSDTQYF
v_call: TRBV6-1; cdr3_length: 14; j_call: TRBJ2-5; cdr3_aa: CASSGGGAGETQYF
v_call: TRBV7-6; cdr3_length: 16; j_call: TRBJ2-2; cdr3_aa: CASSYRDVTNTGELFF
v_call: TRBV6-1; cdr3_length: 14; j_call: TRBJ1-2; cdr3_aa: CASSELRSQRGYTF
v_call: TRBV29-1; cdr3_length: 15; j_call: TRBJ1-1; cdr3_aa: CSVSIYRGEGTEAFF
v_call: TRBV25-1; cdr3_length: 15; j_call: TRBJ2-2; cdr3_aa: CASSEDPPGTGELFF
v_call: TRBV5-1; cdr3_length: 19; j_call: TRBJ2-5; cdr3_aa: CASTTTGPGEGTVSYTQYF
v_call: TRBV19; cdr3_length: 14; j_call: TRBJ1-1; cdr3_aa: CASKEGQVNTEAFF
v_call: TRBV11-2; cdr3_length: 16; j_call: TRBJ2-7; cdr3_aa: CASSLPPANPPPEQYF
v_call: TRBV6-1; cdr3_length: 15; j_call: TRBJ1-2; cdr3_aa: CASSPVGTEIYGYTF
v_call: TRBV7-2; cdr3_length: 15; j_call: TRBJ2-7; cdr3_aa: CASSPIEGQGHEQYF
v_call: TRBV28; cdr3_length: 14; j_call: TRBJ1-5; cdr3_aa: CASSLSNRGPPQHF
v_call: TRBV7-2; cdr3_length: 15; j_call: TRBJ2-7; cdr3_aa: CASVPTSGAPYEQYF
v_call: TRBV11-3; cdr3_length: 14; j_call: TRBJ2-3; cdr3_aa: CASSTVTGPGAQYF
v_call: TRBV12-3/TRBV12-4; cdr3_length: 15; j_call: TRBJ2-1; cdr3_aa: CASSHEGGAYNEQFF